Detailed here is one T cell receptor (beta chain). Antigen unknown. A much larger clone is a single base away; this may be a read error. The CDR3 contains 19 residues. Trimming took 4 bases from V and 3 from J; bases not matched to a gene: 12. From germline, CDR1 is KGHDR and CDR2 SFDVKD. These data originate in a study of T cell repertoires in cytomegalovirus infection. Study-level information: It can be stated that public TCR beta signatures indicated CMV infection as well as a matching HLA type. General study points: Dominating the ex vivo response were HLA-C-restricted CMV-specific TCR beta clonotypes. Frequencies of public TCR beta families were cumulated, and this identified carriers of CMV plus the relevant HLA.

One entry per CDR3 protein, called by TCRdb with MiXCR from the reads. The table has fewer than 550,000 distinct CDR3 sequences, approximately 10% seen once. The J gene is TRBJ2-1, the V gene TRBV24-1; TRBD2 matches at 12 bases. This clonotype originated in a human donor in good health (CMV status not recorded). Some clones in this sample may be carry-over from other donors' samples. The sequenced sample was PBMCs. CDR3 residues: CATSDKSRTSGAVYNEQFF. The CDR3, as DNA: TGTGCCACCAGTGACAAATCCAGGACTAGCGGGGCGGTCTACAATGAGCAGTTCTTC.